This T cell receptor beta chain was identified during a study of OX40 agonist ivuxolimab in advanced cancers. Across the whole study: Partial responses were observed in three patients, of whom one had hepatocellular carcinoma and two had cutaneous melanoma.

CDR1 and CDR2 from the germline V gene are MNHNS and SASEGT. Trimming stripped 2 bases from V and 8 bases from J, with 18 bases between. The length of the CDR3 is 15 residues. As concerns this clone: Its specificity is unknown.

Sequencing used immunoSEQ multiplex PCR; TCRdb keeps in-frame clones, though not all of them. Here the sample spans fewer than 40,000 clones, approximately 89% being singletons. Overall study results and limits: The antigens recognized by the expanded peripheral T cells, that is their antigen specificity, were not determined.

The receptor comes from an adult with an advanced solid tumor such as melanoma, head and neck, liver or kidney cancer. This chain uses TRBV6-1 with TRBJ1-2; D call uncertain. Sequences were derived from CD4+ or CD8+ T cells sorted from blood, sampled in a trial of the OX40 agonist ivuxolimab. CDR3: CASSERWEGDLGYTF. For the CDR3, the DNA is TGTGCCAGCAGTGAACGGTGGGAAGGCGATCTCGGCTACACCTTC.